The next 30 T cell receptor beta chains were all read from a single sample in a study of OX40 agonist ivuxolimab in advanced cancers. The method was immunoSEQ multiplex PCR; TCRdb's version includes in-frame clones alone and lacks a portion of them. The sample lists around 93,000 clones, around nine tenths occurring once. Sequencing was performed on CD4+ or CD8+ T cells sorted from blood, taken in a trial of the OX40 agonist ivuxolimab. The receptors come from an adult with an advanced solid tumor such as melanoma, head and neck, liver or kidney cancer.

The chain is built from TRBV5-1 and TRBJ2-7; 7 bases are a match to TRBD1. The CDR3 consists of 14 residues. Losses at the gene ends were 0 bases for V and 5 bases for J; bases not matched to a gene: 5. Germline loops: CDR1 SGHRS, CDR2 YFSETQ. The CDR3 here is CASSLEGAVDEQYF. CDR3 nucleotides: TGCGCCAGCAGCTTGGAGGGGGCGGTGGACGAGCAGTACTTC.

The CDR3 nucleotides are TGTGCCAGCAGTTACGAGGACTTTACCTACACCTTC. Its protein product is CASSYEDFTYTF. J is TRBJ1-2 and V is TRBV6-6; D is undetermined. CDR3 length: 12 residues. CDR1 and CDR2 (germline): MNHNY, SVGAGI (reference sequence). The V and J ends lost 2 bases and 10 bases respectively, with 11 bases between them.

This chain joins TRBV7-2 and TRBJ1-5; a weak D match, TRBD1 (5 bases). The germline V gene encodes CDR1 SGHTA and CDR2 FQGNSA. V lost 0 bases and J 6 bases, leaving 12 bases between the germline ends. CDR3 length: 15 residues. The CDR3 region has the DNA TGTGCCAGCAGCTTAGCGAGATCGGGGGGTCAGCCCCAGCATTTT. Translation: CASSLARSGGQPQHF.

This sequence joins TRBV7-2 and TRBJ2-1, with 7 nucleotides matching TRBD1. The CDR3 runs 13 residues. Germline lookup yields CDR1 SGHTA and CDR2 FQGNSA. With 5 bases clipped from V and 7 bases from J, the junction kept 5 bases outside the gene matches. Written as DNA, the CDR3 is TGTGCCAGCAGCCCAGACAGGGTTAATGAGCAGTTCTTC. Translating it yields CASSPDRVNEQFF. Supplemented by reference TRBV7-2 and TRBJ2-1, the full variable domain reads GAGVSQSPSNKVTEKGKDVELRCDPISGHTALYWYRQSLGQGLEFLIYFQGNSAPDKSGLPSDRFSAERTGGSVSTLTIQRTQQEDSAVYLCASSPDRVNEQFFGPGTRLTVL.

V usage is TRBV11-2 and J usage is TRBJ2-3, with 15 bases identical to TRBD2. J gave up 5 bases and V 5 bases, and 5 bases lay outside the gene matches. Germline assignment: CDR1 SGHAT and CDR2 FQNNGV. The CDR3 consists of 16 residues. The DNA of the CDR3 is TGTGCCAGCAGCCCACGGACTAGCGGGAGGGGAGATACGCAGTATTTT. Translating it yields CASSPRTSGRGDTQYF.

J is TRBJ2-2 and V is TRBV15; TRBD2 matches 7 bases. V shed 2 bases and J 7 bases; nucleotides not matched to a gene: 13. The CDR3 totals 17 residues. Germline-derived CDR1 and CDR2 are LNHNV and YYDKDF (reference sequence). This chain's CDR3 is CATSRPPVGGLGGELFF. In nucleotides, the CDR3 is TGTGCCACCAGCAGACCCCCCGTGGGAGGGCTCGGCGGGGAGCTGTTTTTT.

The CDR3 bases are TGTGCCAGCAGCCCGGGACCTAAACTGTTTTTT. Protein sequence: CASSPGPKLFF. This chain joins TRBV7-3 and TRBJ1-4; a possible D gene is TRBD1 (5 bases). Germline assignment: CDR1 SGHTA and CDR2 FQGTGA. The CDR3 totals 11 residues. The V end was cut by 5 bases, the J end by 11 bases, with 9 bases between.

The CDR3 loop is CASSLVGGQNYGYTF. Here the CDR3 DNA reads TGCGCCAGCAGCTTGGTGGGGGGGCAAAACTATGGCTACACCTTC. J is TRBJ1-2 and V is TRBV5-1; possible D gene TRBD1, 6 bases. This CDR3 spans 15 amino acids. Trimming removed 0 bases at V and 2 bases at J, with 11 bases between. CDR1 and CDR2 (germline): SGHRS, YFSETQ.

The rearrangement uses TRBV27 and TRBJ2-5, with 7 bases aligning to TRBD2. CDR3 size: 13 residues. The germline V gene has CDR1 MNHEY and CDR2 SMNVEV (reference sequence). Losses at the gene ends were 6 bases for V and 3 bases for J; bases not matched to a gene: 4. As DNA, the CDR3 is TGTGCCAGCAGGGAGGCGGGAGAAGAGACCCAGTACTTC. Protein: CASREAGEETQYF.

The genes are TRBV19 and TRBJ1-4, with a tentative D call TRBD1 (6 bases). Germline V lookup: CDR1 LNHDA, CDR2 SQIVND (reference sequence). The V end was cut by 3 bases, the J end by 6 bases, with 11 bases between. This CDR3 comprises 14 residues. CDR3 in amino acids: CASSMYREDEKLFF. CDR3 bases: TGTGCCAGTAGTATGTACAGGGAGGATGAAAAACTGTTTTTT.

The chain links TRBV5-1 to TRBJ2-3; TRBD1 might be the D (6 bases). Germline CDR1 and CDR2: SGHRS and YFSETQ. The CDR3 covers 14 residues. V dropped 4 bases and J dropped 2 bases, with 11 bases sitting between them. The CDR3 DNA sequence: TGCGCCAGCAGCCCCGGACAGCACACAGATACGCAGTATTTT. This sequence encodes CASSPGQHTDTQYF. Full variable domain (remainder filled in from reference TRBV5-1 and TRBJ2-3): KAGVTQTPRYLIKTRGQQVTLSCSPISGHRSVSWYQQTPGQGLQFLFEYFSETQRNKGNFPGRFSGRQFSNSRSEMNVSTLELGDSALYLCASSPGQHTDTQYFGPGTRLTVL.

The rearrangement uses TRBV5-4 and TRBJ2-3; 13 nucleotides align to TRBD2. CDR1 and CDR2 (germline): SGHNT, YYREEE (reference sequence). V lost 4 bases, J lost 8 bases, and 10 bases stayed unmatched. This CDR3 is 16 amino acids long. CDR3 sequence: CASSPTSGGPSGTQYF. Here the CDR3 DNA reads TGTGCCAGCAGCCCGACTAGCGGGGGGCCTTCGGGTACGCAGTATTTT.

The genes are TRBV21-1 and TRBJ2-7; the table's D call TRBD1 went unverified against the DNA. TRBV21-1 is designated a pseudogene. This CDR3 contains 18 residues. This CDR3 reads CASSLPLGIRDNSYEQYF. The CDR3 bases are TGTGCCAGCAGCCTACCTTTGGGGATCCGGGACAACTCCTACGAGCAGTACTTC.

The CDR3, as DNA: TGTGCCAGCACTGATACGGGGGTCTCCTACGAGCAGTACTTC. Amino acids: CASTDTGVSYEQYF. This chain joins TRBV6-5 and TRBJ2-7, with D maybe TRBD2 (6 bases). V was trimmed by 7 bases and J by 0 bases, leaving 13 bases between them. From germline, CDR1 is MNHEY and CDR2 SVGAGI. This CDR3 contains 14 residues.

This rearrangement joins TRBV12-5 to TRBJ2-3; D possibly corresponds to TRBD1 (6 bases). The germline CDR1 and CDR2 sequences are LGHNT and FRNRAP. V lost 0 bases and J 1 base, leaving 14 bases between the germline ends. CDR3 size: 17 residues. CDR3 region: CASGLVLQGLGTDTQYF. CDR3 sequence (DNA): TGTGCTAGTGGTTTGGTCCTACAGGGATTGGGCACAGATACGCAGTATTTT. The full variable domain, with the rest looked up from reference TRBV12-5 and TRBJ2-3, is DARVTQTPRHKVTEMGQEVTMRCQPILGHNTVFWYRQTMMQGLELLAYFRNRAPLDDSGMPKDRFSAEMPDATLATLKIQPSEPRDSAVYFCASGLVLQGLGTDTQYFGPGTRLTVL.

The V call is TRBV7-8, the J call TRBJ2-2, with D perhaps TRBD1 (5 bases). This CDR3 comprises 14 residues. Germline CDR1 SGHVS, CDR2 FQNEAQ. V was trimmed by 5 bases and J by 3 bases, leaving 10 bases between them. The CDR3 spells CASSAGHDTGELFF. The CDR3 coding sequence is TGTGCCAGCAGCGCCGGACACGACACCGGGGAGCTGTTTTTT.

The chain couples TRBV5-1 to TRBJ2-1; maybe TRBD1 (7 bases). The CDR3 sequence is 13 residues long. The germline V gene encodes CDR1 SGHRS and CDR2 YFSETQ. Trimming took 4 bases from V and 3 from J, leaving 8 bases between them. The CDR3 here is CASSQGGYNEQFF. The CDR3 nucleotides read TGCGCCAGCAGCCAGGGGGGCTACAATGAGCAGTTCTTC. The whole variable domain, remainder taken from reference TRBV5-1 and TRBJ2-1, is KAGVTQTPRYLIKTRGQQVTLSCSPISGHRSVSWYQQTPGQGLQFLFEYFSETQRNKGNFPGRFSGRQFSNSRSEMNVSTLELGDSALYLCASSQGGYNEQFFGPGTRLTVL.

The chain recombines TRBV6-6 with TRBJ1-1; D not certain. The CDR3 is 13 amino acids. The V gene's germline CDR1 is MNHNY and CDR2 SVGAGI (reference sequence). Trimming removed 8 bases from V and 1 base from J, with 11 bases in between. The DNA of the CDR3 is TGTGCCAGCCTCATCAGCGGGAACACTGAAGCTTTCTTT. It translates to CASLISGNTEAFF.

The chain recombines TRBV15 with TRBJ2-1, with 9 bases that match TRBD1. The CDR3 runs to 14 residues. With 3 bases clipped from V and 5 bases from J, the junction kept 2 bases outside the gene matches. Per germline, CDR1 LNHNV and CDR2 YYDKDF (reference sequence). The CDR3 sequence: CATSRGTGNNEQFF. In nucleotides, the CDR3 is TGTGCCACCAGCAGGGGGACAGGGAACAATGAGCAGTTCTTC.

The V gene is TRBV7-9, the J gene TRBJ2-2; TRBD1 matches 7 bases. Germline V lookup: CDR1 SEHNR, CDR2 FQNEAQ (reference sequence). With V trimmed by 1 base and J by 4 bases, 6 bases remained unmatched. The CDR3 has 16 residues. The CDR3 sequence: CASSLGDSWFTGELFF. The CDR3 bases are TGTGCCAGCAGCTTAGGGGACAGCTGGTTCACCGGGGAGCTGTTTTTT. Full variable domain (outside the CDR3, taken from reference TRBV7-9 and TRBJ2-2): DTGVSQNPRHKITKRGQNVTFRCDPISEHNRLYWYRQTLGQGPEFLTYFQNEAQLEKSRLLSDRFSAERPKGSFSTLEIQRTEQGDSAMYLCASSLGDSWFTGELFFGEGSRLTVL.

Turning to this clone: Other DNA sequences of this sample code for an identical CDR3. The chain links TRBV18 to TRBJ1-6; D unresolved. CDR1 KGHSH and CDR2 LQKENI come from the germline V gene. V was trimmed by 6 bases and J by 6 bases, leaving 12 bases between them. This CDR3 is built from 14 residues. The CDR3 coding sequence is TGTGCCAGCTCGCCCCGGGATTCTAATTCACCCCTCCACTTT. The encoded protein is CASSPRDSNSPLHF.

The rearrangement uses TRBV19 and TRBJ2-1; 9 bases align to TRBD2. Germline V gives CDR1 LNHDA, CDR2 SQIVND (reference sequence). Trimming cost V 4 bases and J 4 bases; bases outside gene matches: 5. The CDR3 totals 15 residues. CDR3 bases: TGTGCCAGTAGTACTAGCGGGAATGGATACAATGAGCAGTTCTTC. It yields the protein CASSTSGNGYNEQFF.

This clone turned up a few times. The chain employs TRBV10-2 and TRBJ2-1; the D gene is possibly TRBD1 (6 bases). The V gene lost 2 bases and the J gene lost 8 bases, with 19 bases spanning the gap. Germline-derived CDR1 and CDR2 are WSHSY and SAAADI. The CDR3 loop spans 16 amino acids. CDR3 residues: CASSELQGEVVYEQFF. CDR3 in DNA: TGCGCCAGCAGTGAGCTACAGGGTGAGGTGGTGTATGAGCAGTTCTTC.

This chain uses TRBV5-1 with TRBJ1-1; possibly TRBD1 for D (5 bases). The CDR3 extends over 14 amino acids. Deletions cut 1 base from V and 3 bases from J, with 10 bases between. Germline CDR1 reads SGHRS; CDR2 reads YFSETQ. The CDR3, as DNA: TGCGCCAGCAGCTTGTTTCAGGGAGACACTGAAGCTTTCTTT. Its translation: CASSLFQGDTEAFF.

The rearrangement joins TRBV7-2 to TRBJ2-3, with 9 bases aligning to TRBD1. The junction had 0 bases not matched to a gene; V was cut back by 4 bases and J by 1 base. In germline, CDR1 is SGHTA, CDR2 FQGNSA. There are 14 residues in the CDR3. The CDR3 sequence: CASSWDRGTDTQYF. The CDR3 region has the DNA TGTGCCAGCAGCTGGGACAGGGGCACAGATACGCAGTATTTT.

The chain joins TRBV9 to TRBJ1-2; D gene ambiguous. CDR1 and CDR2 from the germline V gene are SGDLS and YYNGEE. This CDR3 contains 15 residues. Trimming removed 4 bases at V and 0 bases at J, with 13 bases between. This chain's CDR3 is CASSLSKEANYGYTF. The CDR3, as DNA: TGTGCCAGCAGCTTGAGTAAGGAGGCTAACTATGGCTACACCTTC. The variable domain in full, with the rest retrieved from reference TRBV9 and TRBJ1-2, is DSGVTQTPKHLITATGQRVTLRCSPRSGDLSVYWYQQSLDQGLQFLIQYYNGEERAKGNILERFSAQQFPDLHSELNLSSLELGDSALYFCASSLSKEANYGYTFGSGTRLTVV.

The chain employs TRBV18 and TRBJ2-3; D remains unclear. This CDR3 contains 14 residues. The germline V and J ends were trimmed by 3 bases and 2 bases, with 9 bases remaining between them. In germline, CDR1 is KGHSH, CDR2 LQKENI. DNA of the CDR3: TGTGCCAGCTCACCCCCAGAAAACACAGATACGCAGTATTTT. Encoded protein: CASSPPENTDTQYF.

This clone was picked up a small number of times. The chain combines TRBV19 with TRBJ2-3; D is perhaps TRBD2 (6 bases). The CDR3 runs 12 residues. Trimming left V 4 bases short and J 5 bases short, with 7 bases between. From germline, CDR1 is LNHDA and CDR2 SQIVND (reference sequence). The CDR3 sequence is CASSTGGDTQYF. The CDR3 DNA follows: TGTGCCAGTAGTACCGGGGGAGATACGCAGTATTTT.

The gene calls are TRBV7-2 and TRBJ2-1; 8 nucleotides match TRBD2. J gave up 9 bases and V 6 bases, and 13 bases lay outside the gene matches. Germline V gene data show CDR1 as SGHTA and CDR2 as FQGNSA. The CDR3 is made up of 15 amino acids. In DNA form, the CDR3 reads TGTGCCAGCAGTCCCGGGGGGGCCGCTGAATTTGAGCAGTTCTTC. Its translation is CASSPGGAAEFEQFF. The whole variable domain, filled in from reference TRBV7-2 and TRBJ2-1, reads GAGVSQSPSNKVTEKGKDVELRCDPISGHTALYWYRQSLGQGLEFLIYFQGNSAPDKSGLPSDRFSAERTGGSVSTLTIQRTQQEDSAVYLCASSPGGAAEFEQFFGPGTRLTVL.

The V call is TRBV4-2, the J call TRBJ2-5; a weak D match, TRBD1 (6 bases). The CDR3 is 15 residues long. With 4 bases removed from V and 3 bases from J, the gap between germline ends came to 15 bases. Germline CDR1 is LGHNA and CDR2 is YNFKEQ. CDR3 protein: CASSREQGSKETQYF. DNA of the CDR3: TGTGCCAGCAGCCGGGAACAGGGAAGCAAAGAGACCCAGTACTTC.